This TCR beta chain stems from a study of shared clonotypes between healthy human individuals. Deep-level running was used for the assay. Assay: immunoSEQ multiplex PCR; the TCRdb copy retains only in-frame clones and omits some. The data show some 2 million clones, roughly 94% seen once. Germline CDR1 reads MDHEN; CDR2 reads SYDVKM. The CDR3 runs 14 residues. Trimming shortened V by 6 bases and J by 4 bases, and 10 bases separated the two germline ends. Notes on this clone: No antigen is known for it.

Findings of the study overall: A reduction in generation probabilities was seen for non-shared clonotypes relative to those shared by all four donors.

The material sequenced was naive CD4+ T cells sorted from blood. Subset indicated: CD45RA+ positively selected. The chain carries TRBV28 and TRBJ1-6; D unclear. This TCR was recovered from a man aged 18-30 years in good health. CDR3 protein: CASRDQQYNSPLHF. CDR3 nucleotide sequence: TGTGCCAGCAGGGATCAACAGTATAATTCACCCCTCCACTTT.